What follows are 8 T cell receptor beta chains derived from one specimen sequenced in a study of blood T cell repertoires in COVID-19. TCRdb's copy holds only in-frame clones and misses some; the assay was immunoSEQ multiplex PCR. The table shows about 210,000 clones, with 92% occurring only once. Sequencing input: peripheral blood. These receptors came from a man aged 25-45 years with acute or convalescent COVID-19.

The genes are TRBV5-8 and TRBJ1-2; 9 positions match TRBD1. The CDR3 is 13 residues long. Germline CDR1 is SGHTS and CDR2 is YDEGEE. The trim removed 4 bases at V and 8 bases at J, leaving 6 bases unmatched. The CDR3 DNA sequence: TGTGCCAGCAGCCAGGACAGGGGAGGCGGCTACACCTTC. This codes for CASSQDRGGGYTF.

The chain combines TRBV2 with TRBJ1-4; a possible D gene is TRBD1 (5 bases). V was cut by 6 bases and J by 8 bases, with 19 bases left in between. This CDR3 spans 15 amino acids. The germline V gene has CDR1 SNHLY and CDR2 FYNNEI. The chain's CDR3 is CASRGLGGVQEKLFF. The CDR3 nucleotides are TGTGCCAGCAGGGGTCTGGGAGGGGTACAGGAAAAACTGTTTTTT.

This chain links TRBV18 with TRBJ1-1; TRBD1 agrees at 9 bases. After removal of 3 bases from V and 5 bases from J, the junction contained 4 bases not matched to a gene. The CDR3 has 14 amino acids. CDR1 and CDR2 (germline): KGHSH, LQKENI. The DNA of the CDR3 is TGTGCCAGCTCACCTAAACAGGGGGCGACTGAAGCTTTCTTT. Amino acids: CASSPKQGATEAFF.

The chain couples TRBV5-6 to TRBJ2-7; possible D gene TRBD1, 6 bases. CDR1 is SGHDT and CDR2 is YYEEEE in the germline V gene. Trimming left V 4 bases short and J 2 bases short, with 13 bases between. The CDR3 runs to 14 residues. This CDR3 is CASSRGWGPYEQYF. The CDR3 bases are TGTGCCAGCAGCAGGGGGTGGGGACCCTACGAGCAGTACTTC. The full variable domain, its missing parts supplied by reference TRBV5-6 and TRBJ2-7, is DAGVTQSPTHLIKTRGQQVTLRCSPKSGHDTVSWYQQALGQGPQFIFQYYEEEERQRGNFPDRFSGHQFPNYSSELNVNALLLGDSALYLCASSRGWGPYEQYFGPGTRLTVT.

The CDR3, as DNA: TGTGCCATCAGTTTTCGACAACCGAACTATGGCTACACCTTC. It is translated as CAISFRQPNYGYTF. The V gene is TRBV10-3, the J gene TRBJ1-2; D is ambiguous. Trimming removed 5 bases from V and 2 bases from J, with 12 bases in between. Germline loops: CDR1 ENHRY, CDR2 SYGVKD. This CDR3 has 14 residues.

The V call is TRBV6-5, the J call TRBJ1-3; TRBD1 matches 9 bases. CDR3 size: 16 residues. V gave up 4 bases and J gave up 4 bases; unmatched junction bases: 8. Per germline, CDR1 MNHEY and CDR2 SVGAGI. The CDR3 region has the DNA TGTGCCAGCAGTTTATCACAGGGGGCGAGAGGAAACACCATATATTTT. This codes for CASSLSQGARGNTIYF.

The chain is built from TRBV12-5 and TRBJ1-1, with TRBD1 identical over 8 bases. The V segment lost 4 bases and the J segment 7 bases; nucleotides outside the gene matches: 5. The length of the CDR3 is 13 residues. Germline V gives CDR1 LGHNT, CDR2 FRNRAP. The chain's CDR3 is CASGYPTGVEAFF. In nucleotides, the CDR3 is TGTGCTAGTGGTTACCCGACAGGGGTTGAAGCTTTCTTT.

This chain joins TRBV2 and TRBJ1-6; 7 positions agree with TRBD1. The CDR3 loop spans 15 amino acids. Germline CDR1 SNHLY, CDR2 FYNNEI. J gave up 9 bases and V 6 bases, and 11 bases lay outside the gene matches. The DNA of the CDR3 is TGTGCCAGCAGGCCTTCCGGAGGGGGCGGTTCACCCCTCCACTTT. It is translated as CASRPSGGGGSPLHF.